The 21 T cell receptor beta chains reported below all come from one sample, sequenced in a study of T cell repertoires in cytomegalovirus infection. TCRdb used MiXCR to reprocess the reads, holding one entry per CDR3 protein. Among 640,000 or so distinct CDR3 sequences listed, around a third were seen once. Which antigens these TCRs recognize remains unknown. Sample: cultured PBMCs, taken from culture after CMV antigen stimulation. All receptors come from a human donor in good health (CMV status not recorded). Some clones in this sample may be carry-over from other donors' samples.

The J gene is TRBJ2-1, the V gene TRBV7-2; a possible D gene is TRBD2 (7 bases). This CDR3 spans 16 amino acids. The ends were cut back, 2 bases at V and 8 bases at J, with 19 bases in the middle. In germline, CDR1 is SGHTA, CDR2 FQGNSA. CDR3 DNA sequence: TGTGCCAGCAGCTTAAGGGGGGTGGCGGGGGAGGATGAGCAGTTCTTC. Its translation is CASSLRGVAGEDEQFF.

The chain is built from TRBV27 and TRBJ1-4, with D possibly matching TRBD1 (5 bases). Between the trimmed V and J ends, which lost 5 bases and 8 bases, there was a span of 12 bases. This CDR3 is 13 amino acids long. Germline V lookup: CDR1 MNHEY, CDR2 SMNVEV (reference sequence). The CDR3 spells CASSPGGPEKLFF. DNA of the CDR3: TGTGCCAGCAGTCCCGGGGGACCCGAAAAACTGTTTTTT.

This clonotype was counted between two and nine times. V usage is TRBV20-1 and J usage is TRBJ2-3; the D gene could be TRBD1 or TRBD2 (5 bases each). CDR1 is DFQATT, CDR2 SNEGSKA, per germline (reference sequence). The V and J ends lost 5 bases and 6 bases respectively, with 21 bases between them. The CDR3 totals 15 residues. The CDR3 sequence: CSALRDPNAGDTQYF. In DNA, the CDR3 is TGCAGTGCTCTCCGGGACCCTAACGCAGGGGATACGCAGTATTTT.

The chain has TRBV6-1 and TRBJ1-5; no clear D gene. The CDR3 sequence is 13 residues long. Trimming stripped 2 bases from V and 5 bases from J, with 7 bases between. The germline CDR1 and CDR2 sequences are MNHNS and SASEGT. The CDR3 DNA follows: TGTGCCAGCAGTGAAAGAAGGGATCAGCCCCAGCATTTT. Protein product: CASSERRDQPQHF.

CDR3 residues: CASSLNRDDEQFF. As DNA, the CDR3 is TGTGCCAGCAGCTTGAACAGGGACGATGAGCAGTTCTTC. This chain links TRBV5-4 with TRBJ2-1, with a weak D call TRBD1 (6 bases). The CDR3 is 13 amino acids. The ends were cut back, 1 base at V and 8 bases at J, with 10 bases in the middle. Germline V lookup: CDR1 SGHNT, CDR2 YYREEE (reference sequence).

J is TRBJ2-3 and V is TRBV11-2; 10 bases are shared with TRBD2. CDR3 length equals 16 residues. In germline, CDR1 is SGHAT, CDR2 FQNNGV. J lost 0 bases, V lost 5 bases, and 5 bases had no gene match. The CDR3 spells CASSHTSGASTDTQYF. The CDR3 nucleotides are TGTGCCAGCAGCCATACTAGCGGGGCTAGCACAGATACGCAGTATTTT.

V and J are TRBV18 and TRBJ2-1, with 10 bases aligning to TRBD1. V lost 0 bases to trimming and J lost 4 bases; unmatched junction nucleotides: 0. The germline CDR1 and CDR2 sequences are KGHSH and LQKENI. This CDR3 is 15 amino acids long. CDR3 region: CASSPPDRGYNEQFF. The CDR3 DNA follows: TGTGCCAGCTCACCACCGGACAGGGGGTACAATGAGCAGTTCTTC.

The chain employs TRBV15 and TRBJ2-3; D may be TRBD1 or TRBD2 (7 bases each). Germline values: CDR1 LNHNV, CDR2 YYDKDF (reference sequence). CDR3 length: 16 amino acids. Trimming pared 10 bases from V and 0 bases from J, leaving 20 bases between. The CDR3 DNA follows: TGTGCCATAAGTCAGGGGGGGGCCGAGAGCACAGATACGCAGTATTTT. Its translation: CAISQGGAESTDTQYF.

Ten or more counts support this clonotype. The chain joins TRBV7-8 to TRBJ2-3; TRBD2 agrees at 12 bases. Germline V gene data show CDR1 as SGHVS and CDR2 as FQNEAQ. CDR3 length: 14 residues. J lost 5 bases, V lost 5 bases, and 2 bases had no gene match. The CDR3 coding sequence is TGTGCCAGCAGCGTGACTAGCGGGGGAGATACGCAGTATTTT. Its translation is CASSVTSGGDTQYF.

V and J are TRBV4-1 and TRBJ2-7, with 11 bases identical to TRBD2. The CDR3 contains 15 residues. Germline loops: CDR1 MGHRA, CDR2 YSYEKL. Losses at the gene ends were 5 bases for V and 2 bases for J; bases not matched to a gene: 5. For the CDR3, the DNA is TGCGCCAGCAGCGCTAGCGGGGGGCCTACCTACGAGCAGTACTTC. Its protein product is CASSASGGPTYEQYF.

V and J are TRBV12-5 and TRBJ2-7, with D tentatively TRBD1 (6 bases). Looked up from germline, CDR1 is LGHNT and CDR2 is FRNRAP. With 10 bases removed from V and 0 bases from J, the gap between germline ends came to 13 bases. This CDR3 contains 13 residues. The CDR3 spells CATRPGHSYEQYF. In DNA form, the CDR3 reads TGTGCTACCCGACCGGGACACTCCTACGAGCAGTACTTC.

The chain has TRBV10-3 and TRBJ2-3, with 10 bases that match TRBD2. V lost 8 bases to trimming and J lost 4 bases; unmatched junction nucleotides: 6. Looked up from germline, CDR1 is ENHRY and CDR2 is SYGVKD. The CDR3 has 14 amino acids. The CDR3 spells CAIGTSGDPDTQYF. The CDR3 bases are TGTGCCATCGGAACTAGCGGGGACCCAGATACGCAGTATTTT.

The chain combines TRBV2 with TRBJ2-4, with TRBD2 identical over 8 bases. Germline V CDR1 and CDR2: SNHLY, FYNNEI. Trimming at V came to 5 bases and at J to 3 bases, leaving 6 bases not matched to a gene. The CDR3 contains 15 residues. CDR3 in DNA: TGTGCCAGCAGTCTTAGCGGGGCGCTCAAAAACATTCAGTACTTC. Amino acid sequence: CASSLSGALKNIQYF.

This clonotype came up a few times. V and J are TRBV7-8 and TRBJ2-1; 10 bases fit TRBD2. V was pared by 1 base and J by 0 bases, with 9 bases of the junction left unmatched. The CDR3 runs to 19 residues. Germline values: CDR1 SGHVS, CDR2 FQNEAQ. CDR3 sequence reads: CASSLGASGSPDSYNEQFF. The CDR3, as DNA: TGTGCCAGCAGCTTAGGGGCTAGCGGGAGTCCGGACTCCTACAATGAGCAGTTCTTC.

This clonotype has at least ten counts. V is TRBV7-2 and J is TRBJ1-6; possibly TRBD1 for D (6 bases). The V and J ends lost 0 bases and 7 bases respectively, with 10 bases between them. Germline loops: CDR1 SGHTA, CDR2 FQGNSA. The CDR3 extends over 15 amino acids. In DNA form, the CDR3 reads TGTGCCAGCAGCTTAGCCCAGGGGTTCAATTCACCCCTCCACTTT. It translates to CASSLAQGFNSPLHF.

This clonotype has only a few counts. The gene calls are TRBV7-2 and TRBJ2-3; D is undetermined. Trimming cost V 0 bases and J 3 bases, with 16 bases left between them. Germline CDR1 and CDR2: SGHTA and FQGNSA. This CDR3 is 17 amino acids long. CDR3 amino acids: CASSLALRQVWTDTQYF. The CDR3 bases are TGTGCCAGCAGCTTAGCGCTTCGGCAGGTGTGGACAGATACGCAGTATTTT.

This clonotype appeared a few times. The CDR3 loop is CASSPAWSNQPQHF. CDR3 nucleotides: TGTGCCAGCAGCCCCGCGTGGAGCAATCAGCCCCAGCATTTT. The chain carries TRBV7-9 and TRBJ1-5, with unresolved D. There are 14 residues in the CDR3. V shed 5 bases and J shed 1 base, with 9 bases lying between them. Germline V gene lookup returns CDR1 SEHNR and CDR2 FQNEAQ (reference sequence).

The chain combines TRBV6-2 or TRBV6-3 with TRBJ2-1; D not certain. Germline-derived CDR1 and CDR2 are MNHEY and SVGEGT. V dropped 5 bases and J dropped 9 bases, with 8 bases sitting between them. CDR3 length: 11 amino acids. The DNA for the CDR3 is TGTGCCAGCAGTCCCAATAGTGAGCAGTTCTTC. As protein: CASSPNSEQFF.

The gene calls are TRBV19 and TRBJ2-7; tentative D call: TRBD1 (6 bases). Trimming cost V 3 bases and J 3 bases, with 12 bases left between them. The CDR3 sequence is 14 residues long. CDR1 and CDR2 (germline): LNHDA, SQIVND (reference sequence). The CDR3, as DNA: TGTGCCAGTAGTATCTCCGGGACACACTACGAGCAGTACTTC. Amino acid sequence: CASSISGTHYEQYF.

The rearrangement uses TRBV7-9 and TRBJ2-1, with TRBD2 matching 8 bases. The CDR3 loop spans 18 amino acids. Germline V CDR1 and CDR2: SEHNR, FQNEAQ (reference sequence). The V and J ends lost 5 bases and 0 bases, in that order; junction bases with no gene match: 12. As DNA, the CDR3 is TGTGCCAGCAGCCCCCCTGGCGGGGGGCAAATCTCCTACAATGAGCAGTTCTTC. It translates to CASSPPGGGQISYNEQFF. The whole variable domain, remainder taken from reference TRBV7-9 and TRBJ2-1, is DTGVSQNPRHKITKRGQNVTFRCDPISEHNRLYWYRQTLGQGPEFLTYFQNEAQLEKSRLLSDRFSAERPKGSFSTLEIQRTEQGDSAMYLCASSPPGGGQISYNEQFFGPGTRLTVL.

CDR3 protein: CASSPRPAVSTGELFF. CDR3 coding DNA: TGTGCCAGTAGTCCCCGACCCGCGGTGAGCACCGGGGAGCTGTTTTTT. V gene TRBV19 combines with J gene TRBJ2-2; D uncertain. This CDR3 comprises 16 residues. Germline CDR1 LNHDA, CDR2 SQIVND (reference sequence). Trimming cost V 5 bases and J 4 bases, with 17 bases left between them.